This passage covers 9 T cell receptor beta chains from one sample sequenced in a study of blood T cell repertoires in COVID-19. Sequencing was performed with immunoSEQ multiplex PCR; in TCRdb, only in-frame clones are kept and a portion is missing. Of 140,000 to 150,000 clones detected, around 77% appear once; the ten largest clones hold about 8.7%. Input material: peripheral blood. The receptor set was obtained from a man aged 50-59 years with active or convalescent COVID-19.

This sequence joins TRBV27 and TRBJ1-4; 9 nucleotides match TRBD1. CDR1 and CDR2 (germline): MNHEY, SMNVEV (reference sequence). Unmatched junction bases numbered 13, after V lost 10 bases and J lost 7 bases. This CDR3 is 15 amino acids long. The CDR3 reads CATSGLTGGGEKLFF. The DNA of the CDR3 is TGTGCCACCTCCGGCTTAACAGGGGGCGGTGAAAAACTGTTTTTT. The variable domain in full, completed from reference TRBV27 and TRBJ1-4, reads EAQVTQNPRYLITVTGKKLTVTCSQNMNHEYMSWYRQDPGLGLRQIYYSMNVEVTDKGDVPEGYKVSRKEKRNFPLILESPSPNQTSLYFCATSGLTGGGEKLFFGSGTQLSVL.

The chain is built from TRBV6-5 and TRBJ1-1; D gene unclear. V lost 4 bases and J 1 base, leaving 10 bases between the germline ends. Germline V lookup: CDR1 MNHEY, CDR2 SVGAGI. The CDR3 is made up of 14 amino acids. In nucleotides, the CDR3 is TGTGCCAGCAGTTTTGTCGGTGGGAACACTGAAGCTTTCTTT. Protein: CASSFVGGNTEAFF.

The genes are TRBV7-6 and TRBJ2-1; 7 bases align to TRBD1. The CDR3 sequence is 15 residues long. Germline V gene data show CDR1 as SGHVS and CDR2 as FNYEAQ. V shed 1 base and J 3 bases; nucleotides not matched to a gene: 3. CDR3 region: CASSLEGANYNEQFF. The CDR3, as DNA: TGTGCCAGCAGCTTAGAGGGGGCCAACTACAATGAGCAGTTCTTC. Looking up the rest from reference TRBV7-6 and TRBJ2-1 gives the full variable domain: GAGVSQSPRYKVTKRGQDVALRCDPISGHVSLYWYRQALGQGPEFLTYFNYEAQQDKSGLPNDRFSAERPEGSISTLTIQRTEQRDSAMYRCASSLEGANYNEQFFGPGTRLTVL.

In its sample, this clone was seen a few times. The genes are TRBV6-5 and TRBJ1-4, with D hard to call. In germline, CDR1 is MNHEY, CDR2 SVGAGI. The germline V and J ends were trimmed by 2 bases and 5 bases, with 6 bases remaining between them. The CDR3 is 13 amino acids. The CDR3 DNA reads TGTGCCAGCAGTTACCGAGGGAATGAAAAACTGTTTTTT. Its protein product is CASSYRGNEKLFF.

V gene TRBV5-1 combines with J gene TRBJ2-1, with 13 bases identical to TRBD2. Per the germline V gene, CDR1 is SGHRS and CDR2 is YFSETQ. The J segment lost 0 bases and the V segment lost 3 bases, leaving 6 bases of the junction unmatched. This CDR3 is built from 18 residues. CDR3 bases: TGCGCCAGCAGCTCCCGGACTAGCGGGAGAGTCTCCTACAATGAGCAGTTCTTC. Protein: CASSSRTSGRVSYNEQFF.

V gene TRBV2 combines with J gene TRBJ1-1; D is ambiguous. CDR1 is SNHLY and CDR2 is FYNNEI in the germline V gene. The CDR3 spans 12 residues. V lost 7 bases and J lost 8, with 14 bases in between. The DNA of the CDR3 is TGTGCCAGCACCATTGGAGGTTTAGAAGCTTTCTTT. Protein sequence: CASTIGGLEAFF.

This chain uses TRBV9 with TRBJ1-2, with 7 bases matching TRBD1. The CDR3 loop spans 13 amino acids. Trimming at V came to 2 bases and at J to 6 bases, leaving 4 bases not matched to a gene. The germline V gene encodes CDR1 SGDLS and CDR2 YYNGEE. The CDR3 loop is CASSVGTVHGYTF. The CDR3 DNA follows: TGTGCCAGCAGCGTTGGGACAGTGCATGGCTACACCTTC. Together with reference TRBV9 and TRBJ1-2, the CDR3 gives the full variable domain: DSGVTQTPKHLITATGQRVTLRCSPRSGDLSVYWYQQSLDQGLQFLIQYYNGEERAKGNILERFSAQQFPDLHSELNLSSLELGDSALYFCASSVGTVHGYTFGSGTRLTVV.

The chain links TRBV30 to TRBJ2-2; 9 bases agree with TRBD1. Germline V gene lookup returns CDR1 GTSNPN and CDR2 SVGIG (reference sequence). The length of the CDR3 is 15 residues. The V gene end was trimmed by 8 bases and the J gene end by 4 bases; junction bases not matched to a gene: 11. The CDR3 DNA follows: TGTGCCCTACGGACAGGGGAAGGGGTCACCGGGGAGCTGTTTTTT. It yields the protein CALRTGEGVTGELFF.

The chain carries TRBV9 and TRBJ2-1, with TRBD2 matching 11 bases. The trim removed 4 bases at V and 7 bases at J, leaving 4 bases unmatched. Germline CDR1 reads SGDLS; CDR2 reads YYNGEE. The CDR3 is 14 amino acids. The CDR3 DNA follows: TGTGCCAGCAGCCCTCGGACTAGCGGGAATGAGCAGTTCTTC. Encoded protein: CASSPRTSGNEQFF.